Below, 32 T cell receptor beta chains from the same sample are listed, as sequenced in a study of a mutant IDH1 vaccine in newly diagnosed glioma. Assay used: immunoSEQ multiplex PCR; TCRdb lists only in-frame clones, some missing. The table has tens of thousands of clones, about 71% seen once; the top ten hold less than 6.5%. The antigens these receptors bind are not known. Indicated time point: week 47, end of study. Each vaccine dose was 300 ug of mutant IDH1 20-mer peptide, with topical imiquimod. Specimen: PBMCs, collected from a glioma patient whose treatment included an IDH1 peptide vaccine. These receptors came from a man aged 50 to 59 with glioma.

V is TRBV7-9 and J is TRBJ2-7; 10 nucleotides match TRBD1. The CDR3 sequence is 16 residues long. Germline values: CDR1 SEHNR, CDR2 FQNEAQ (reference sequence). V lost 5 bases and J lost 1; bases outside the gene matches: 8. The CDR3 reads CASSPRRGQGSYEQYF. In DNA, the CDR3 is TGTGCCAGCAGCCCCAGAAGGGGACAGGGGTCCTACGAGCAGTACTTC.

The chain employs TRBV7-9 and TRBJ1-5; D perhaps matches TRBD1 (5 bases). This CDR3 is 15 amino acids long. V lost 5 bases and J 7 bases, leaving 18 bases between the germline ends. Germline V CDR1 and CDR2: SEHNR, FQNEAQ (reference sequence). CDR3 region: CASSVGEAVKQPQHF. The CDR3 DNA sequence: TGTGCCAGCAGCGTGGGGGAAGCTGTCAAACAGCCCCAGCATTTT. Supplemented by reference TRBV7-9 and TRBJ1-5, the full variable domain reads DTGVSQNPRHKITKRGQNVTFRCDPISEHNRLYWYRQTLGQGPEFLTYFQNEAQLEKSRLLSDRFSAERPKGSFSTLEIQRTEQGDSAMYLCASSVGEAVKQPQHFGDGTRLSIL.

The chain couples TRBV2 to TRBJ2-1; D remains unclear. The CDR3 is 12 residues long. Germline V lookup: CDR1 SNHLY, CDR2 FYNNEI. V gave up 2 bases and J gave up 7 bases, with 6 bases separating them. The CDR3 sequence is CASSEWGNEQFF. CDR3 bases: TGTGCCAGCAGTGAATGGGGAAATGAGCAGTTCTTC.

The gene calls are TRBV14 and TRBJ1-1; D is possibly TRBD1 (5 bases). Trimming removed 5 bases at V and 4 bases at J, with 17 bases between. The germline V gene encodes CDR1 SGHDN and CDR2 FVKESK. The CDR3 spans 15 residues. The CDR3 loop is CASSAQWGRGTEAFF. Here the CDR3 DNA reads TGTGCCAGCAGCGCCCAATGGGGCAGAGGCACTGAAGCTTTCTTT.

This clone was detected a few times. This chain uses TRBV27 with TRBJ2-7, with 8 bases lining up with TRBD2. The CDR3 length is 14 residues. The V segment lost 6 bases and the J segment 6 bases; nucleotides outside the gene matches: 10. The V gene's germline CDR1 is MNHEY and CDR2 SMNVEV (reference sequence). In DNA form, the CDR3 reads TGTGCCAGCAGGACCGGGACTAGTAATCGCGAGCAGTACTTC. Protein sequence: CASRTGTSNREQYF.

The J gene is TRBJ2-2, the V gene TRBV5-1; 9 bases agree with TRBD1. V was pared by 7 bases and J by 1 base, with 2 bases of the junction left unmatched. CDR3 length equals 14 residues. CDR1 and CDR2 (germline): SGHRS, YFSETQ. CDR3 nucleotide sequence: TGCGCCAGCGGGGGACAGGGGAACACCGGGGAGCTGTTTTTT. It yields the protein CASGGQGNTGELFF. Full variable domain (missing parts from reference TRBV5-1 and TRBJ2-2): KAGVTQTPRYLIKTRGQQVTLSCSPISGHRSVSWYQQTPGQGLQFLFEYFSETQRNKGNFPGRFSGRQFSNSRSEMNVSTLELGDSALYLCASGGQGNTGELFFGEGSRLTVL.

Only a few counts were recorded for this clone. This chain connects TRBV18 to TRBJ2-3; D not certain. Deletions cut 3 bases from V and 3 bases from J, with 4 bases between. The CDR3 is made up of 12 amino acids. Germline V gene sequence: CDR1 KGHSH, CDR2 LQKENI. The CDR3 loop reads CASSPGTDTQYF. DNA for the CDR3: TGTGCCAGCTCACCCGGGACAGATACGCAGTATTTT.

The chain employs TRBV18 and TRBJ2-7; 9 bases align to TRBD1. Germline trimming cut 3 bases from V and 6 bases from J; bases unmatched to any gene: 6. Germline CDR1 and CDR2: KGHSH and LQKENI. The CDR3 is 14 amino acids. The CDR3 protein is CASSPGTGTVEQYF. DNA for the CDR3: TGTGCCAGCTCACCGGGGACAGGGACGGTCGAGCAGTACTTC. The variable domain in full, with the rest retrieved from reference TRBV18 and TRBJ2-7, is NAGVMQNPRHLVRRRGQEARLRCSPMKGHSHVYWYRQLPEEGLKFMVYLQKENIIDESGMPKERFSAEFPKEGPSILRIQQVVRGDSAAYFCASSPGTGTVEQYFGPGTRLTVT.

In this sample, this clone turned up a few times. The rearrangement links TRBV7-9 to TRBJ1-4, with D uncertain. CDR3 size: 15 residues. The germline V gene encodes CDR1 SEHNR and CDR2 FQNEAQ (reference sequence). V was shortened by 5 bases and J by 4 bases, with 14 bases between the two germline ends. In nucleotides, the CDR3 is TGTGCCAGCAGCGGCCGGGCCTTCCTTAATGAAAAACTGTTTTTT. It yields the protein CASSGRAFLNEKLFF.

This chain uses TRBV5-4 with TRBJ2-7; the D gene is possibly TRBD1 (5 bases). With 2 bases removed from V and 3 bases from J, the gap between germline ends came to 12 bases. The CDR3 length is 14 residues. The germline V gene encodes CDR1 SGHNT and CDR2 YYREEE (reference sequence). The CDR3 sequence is CASSLRNQGYEQYF. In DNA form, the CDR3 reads TGTGCCAGCAGCTTAAGAAATCAGGGCTACGAGCAGTACTTC.

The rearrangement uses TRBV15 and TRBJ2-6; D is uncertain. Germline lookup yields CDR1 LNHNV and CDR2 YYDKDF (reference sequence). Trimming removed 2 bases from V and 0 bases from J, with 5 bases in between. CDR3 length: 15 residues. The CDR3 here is CATSRSASGANVLTF. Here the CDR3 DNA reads TGTGCCACCAGCAGATCAGCCTCTGGGGCCAACGTCCTGACTTTC.

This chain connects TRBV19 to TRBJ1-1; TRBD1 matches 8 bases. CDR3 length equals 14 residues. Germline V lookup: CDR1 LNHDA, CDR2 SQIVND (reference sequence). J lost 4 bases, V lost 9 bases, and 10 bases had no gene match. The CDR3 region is CASQWGTGLTEAFF. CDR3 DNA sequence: TGTGCCAGCCAGTGGGGGACAGGCCTCACTGAAGCTTTCTTT.

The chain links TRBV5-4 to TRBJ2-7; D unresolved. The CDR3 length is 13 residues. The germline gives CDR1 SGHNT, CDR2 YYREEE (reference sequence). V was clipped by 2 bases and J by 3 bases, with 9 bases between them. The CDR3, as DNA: TGTGCCAGCAGCTTCCCTGGTTACTACGAGCAGTACTTC. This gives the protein CASSFPGYYEQYF. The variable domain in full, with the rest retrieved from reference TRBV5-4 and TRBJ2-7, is ETGVTQSPTHLIKTRGQQVTLRCSSQSGHNTVSWYQQALGQGPQFIFQYYREEENGRGNFPPRFSGLQFPNYSSELNVNALELDDSALYLCASSFPGYYEQYFGPGTRLTVT.

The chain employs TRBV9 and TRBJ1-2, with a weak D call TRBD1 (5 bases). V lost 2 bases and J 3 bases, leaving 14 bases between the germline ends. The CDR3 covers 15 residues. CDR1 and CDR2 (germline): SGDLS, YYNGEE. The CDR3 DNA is TGTGCCAGCAGCGTGGATGGGGCGAGTCACTATGGCTACACCTTC. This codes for CASSVDGASHYGYTF.

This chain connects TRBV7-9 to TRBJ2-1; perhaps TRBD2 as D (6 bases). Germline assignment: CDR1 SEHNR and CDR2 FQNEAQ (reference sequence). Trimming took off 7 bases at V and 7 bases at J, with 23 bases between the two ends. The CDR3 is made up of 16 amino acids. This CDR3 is CASTGVEALGGNEQFF. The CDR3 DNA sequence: TGTGCCAGCACTGGAGTGGAAGCACTCGGGGGTAATGAGCAGTTCTTC.

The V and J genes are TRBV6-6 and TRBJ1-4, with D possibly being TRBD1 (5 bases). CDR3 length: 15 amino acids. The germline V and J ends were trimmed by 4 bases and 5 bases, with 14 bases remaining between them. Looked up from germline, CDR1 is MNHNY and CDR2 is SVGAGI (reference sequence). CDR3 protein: CASSFPRGKNEKLFF. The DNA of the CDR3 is TGTGCCAGCAGTTTCCCACGGGGGAAGAATGAAAAACTGTTTTTT.

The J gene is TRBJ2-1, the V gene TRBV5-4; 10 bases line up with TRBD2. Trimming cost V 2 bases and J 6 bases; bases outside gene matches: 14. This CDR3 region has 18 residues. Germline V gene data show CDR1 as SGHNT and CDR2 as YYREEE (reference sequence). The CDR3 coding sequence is TGTGCCAGCAGCTTCCCAAAGCTAGCGGGGGATTCAGGCAATGAGCAGTTCTTC. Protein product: CASSFPKLAGDSGNEQFF. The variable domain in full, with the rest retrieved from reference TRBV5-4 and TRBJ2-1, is ETGVTQSPTHLIKTRGQQVTLRCSSQSGHNTVSWYQQALGQGPQFIFQYYREEENGRGNFPPRFSGLQFPNYSSELNVNALELDDSALYLCASSFPKLAGDSGNEQFFGPGTRLTVL.

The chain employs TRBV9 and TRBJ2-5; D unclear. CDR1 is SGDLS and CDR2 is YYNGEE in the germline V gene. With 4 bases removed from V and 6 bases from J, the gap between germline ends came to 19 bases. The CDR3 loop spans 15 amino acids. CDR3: CASSPPHGSSQTQYF. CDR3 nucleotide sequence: TGTGCCAGCAGCCCTCCCCACGGGTCATCACAGACCCAGTACTTC.

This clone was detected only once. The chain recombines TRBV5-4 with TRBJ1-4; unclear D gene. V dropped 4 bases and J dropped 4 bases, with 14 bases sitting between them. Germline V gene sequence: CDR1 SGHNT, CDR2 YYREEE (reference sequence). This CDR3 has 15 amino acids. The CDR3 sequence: CASSPRYGLNEKLFF. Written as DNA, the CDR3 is TGTGCCAGCAGCCCGCGTTACGGCCTTAATGAAAAACTGTTTTTT.

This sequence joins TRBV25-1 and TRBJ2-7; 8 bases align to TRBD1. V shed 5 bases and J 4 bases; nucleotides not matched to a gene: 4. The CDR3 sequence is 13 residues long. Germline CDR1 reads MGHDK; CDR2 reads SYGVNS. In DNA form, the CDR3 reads TGTGCCAGCAGTCCCCGGACAGGGTACGAGCAGTACTTC. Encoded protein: CASSPRTGYEQYF.

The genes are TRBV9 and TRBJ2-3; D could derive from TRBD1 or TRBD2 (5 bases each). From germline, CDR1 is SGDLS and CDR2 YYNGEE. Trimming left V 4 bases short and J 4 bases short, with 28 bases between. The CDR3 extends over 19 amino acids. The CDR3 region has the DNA TGTGCCAGCAGCCTTCGACGGGACGCCGCCCGACGGGGCCCAGATACGCAGTATTTT. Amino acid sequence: CASSLRRDAARRGPDTQYF.

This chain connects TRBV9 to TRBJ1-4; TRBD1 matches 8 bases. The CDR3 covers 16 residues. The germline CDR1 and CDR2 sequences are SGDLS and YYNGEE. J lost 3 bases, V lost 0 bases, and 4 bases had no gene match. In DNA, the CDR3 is TGTGCCAGCAGCGTAGGGCAGGGGGCCTCTAATGAAAAACTGTTTTTT. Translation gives CASSVGQGASNEKLFF.

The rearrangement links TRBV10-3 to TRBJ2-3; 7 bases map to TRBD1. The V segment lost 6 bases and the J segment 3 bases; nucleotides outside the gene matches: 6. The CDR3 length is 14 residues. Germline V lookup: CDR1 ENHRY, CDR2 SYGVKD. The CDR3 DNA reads TGTGCCATCAGCTCTGGACAGGTTACAGATACGCAGTATTTT. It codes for CAISSGQVTDTQYF.

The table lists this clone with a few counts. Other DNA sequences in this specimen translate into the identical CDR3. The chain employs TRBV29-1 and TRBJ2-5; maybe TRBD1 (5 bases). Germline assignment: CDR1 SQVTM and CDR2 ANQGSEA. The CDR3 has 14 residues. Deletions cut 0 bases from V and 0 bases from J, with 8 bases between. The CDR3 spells CSVEDRQYQETQYF. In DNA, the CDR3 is TGCAGCGTTGAAGACAGACAGTACCAAGAGACCCAGTACTTC.

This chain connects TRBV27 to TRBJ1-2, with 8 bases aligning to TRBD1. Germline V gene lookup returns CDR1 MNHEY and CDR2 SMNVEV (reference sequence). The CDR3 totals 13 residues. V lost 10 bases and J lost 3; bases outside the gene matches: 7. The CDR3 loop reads CATAAGGDYGYTF. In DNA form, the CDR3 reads TGTGCCACCGCGGCAGGGGGCGACTATGGCTACACCTTC.

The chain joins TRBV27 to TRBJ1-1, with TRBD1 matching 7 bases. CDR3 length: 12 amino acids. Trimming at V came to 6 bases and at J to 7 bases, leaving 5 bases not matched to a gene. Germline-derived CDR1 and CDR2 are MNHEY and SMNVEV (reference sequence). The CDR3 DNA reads TGTGCCAGCAGCCTGCAGGGGGGTGAAGCTTTCTTT. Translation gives CASSLQGGEAFF.

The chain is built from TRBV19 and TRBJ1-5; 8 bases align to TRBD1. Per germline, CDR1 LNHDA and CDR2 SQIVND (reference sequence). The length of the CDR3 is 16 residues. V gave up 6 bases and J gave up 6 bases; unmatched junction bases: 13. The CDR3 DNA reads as TGTGCCAGTAGCCCATCCGACAGGGGATCAGGTCAGCCCCAGCATTTT. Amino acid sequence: CASSPSDRGSGQPQHF.

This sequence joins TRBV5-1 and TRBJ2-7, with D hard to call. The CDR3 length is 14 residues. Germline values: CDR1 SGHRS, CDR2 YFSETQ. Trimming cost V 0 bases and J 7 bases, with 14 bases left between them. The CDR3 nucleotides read TGCGCCAGCAGCTTGGACCCATTCGTGGAGGAGCAGTACTTC. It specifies CASSLDPFVEEQYF.

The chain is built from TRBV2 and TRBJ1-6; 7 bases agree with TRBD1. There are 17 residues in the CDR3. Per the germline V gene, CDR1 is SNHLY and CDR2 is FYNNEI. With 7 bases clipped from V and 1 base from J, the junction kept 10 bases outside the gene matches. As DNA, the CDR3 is TGTGCCAGCACTGAGGGGGCGGTTTATTCCTATAATTCACCCCTCCACTTT. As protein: CASTEGAVYSYNSPLHF.

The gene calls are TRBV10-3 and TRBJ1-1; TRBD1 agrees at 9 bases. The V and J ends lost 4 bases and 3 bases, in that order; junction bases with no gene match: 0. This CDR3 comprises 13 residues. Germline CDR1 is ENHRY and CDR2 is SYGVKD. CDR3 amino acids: CAISGQGDTEAFF. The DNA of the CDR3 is TGTGCCATCAGTGGACAGGGGGACACTGAAGCTTTCTTT.

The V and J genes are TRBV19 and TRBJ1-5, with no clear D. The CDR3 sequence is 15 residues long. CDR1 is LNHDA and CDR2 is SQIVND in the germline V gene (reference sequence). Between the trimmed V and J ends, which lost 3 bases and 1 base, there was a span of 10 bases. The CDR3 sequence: CASSMSTRSNQPQHF. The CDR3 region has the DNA TGTGCCAGTAGTATGTCCACTAGGAGCAATCAGCCCCAGCATTTT. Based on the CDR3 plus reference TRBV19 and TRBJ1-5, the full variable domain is DGGITQSPKYLFRKEGQNVTLSCEQNLNHDAMYWYRQDPGQGLRLIYYSQIVNDFQKGDIAEGYSVSREKKESFPLTVTSAQKNPTAFYLCASSMSTRSNQPQHFGDGTRLSIL.

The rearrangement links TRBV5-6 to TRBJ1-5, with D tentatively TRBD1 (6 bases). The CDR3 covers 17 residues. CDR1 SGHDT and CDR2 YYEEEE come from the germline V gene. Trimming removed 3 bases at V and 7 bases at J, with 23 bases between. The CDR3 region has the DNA TGTGCCAGCAGCTGGAGGAGCCCCGCAGGGGTTAGACAGCCCCAGCATTTT. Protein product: CASSWRSPAGVRQPQHF.